This TCR beta chain was recovered during a study of cytomegalovirus exposure and HLA in healthy donors. Study observations and caveats: With later analysis, a missense DCLRE1C variant became linked to TCR beta V- and J-gene trimming.

Comment on this clone: The target antigen is unknown.

The PCR had 60 Vbeta and 13 Jbeta primers. Some clones are missing from TCRdb's copy, which holds only in-frame ones; the method was immunoSEQ multiplex PCR. The sample includes 150,000 to 200,000 clones, 60% to 80% of them seen just once. This CDR3 spans 14 amino acids. Germline CDR1 is SGHNT and CDR2 is YYREEE (reference sequence). J gave up 9 bases and V 0 bases, and 6 bases lay outside the gene matches. The clonotype was recovered from a woman in her 40s in good health and CMV-seropositive. The sample consisted of PBMCs. The gene calls are TRBV5-4 and TRBJ2-5, with 9 bases that match TRBD2. The CDR3 region is CASSLDGTSNAQYF. The CDR3, as DNA: TGTGCCAGCAGCTTGGACGGGACTAGCAACGCCCAGTACTTC.